This TCR beta chain stems from a study of shared clonotypes between healthy human individuals. The germline V gene has CDR1 KGHSH and CDR2 LQKENI. V lost 0 bases, J lost 4 bases, and 6 bases lay in between. This CDR3 is 14 amino acids long. Data came from immunoSEQ multiplex PCR; TCRdb stores just in-frame clones and leaves some out. The sample includes some 350,000 clones, around 67% of them seen just once. Sample: memory CD4+ T cells sorted from blood. Documented subset: CD45RA-negative fraction. The TCR comes from a man aged 30 to 45 in good health. The chain uses TRBV18 and TRBJ1-4; no clear D. The CDR3 sequence is CASSPPQNNEKLFF. CDR3 sequence (DNA): TGTGCCAGCTCACCACCGCAGAATAATGAAAAACTGTTTTTT.